Listed below are T cell receptor beta chains from one sample, sequenced in a study of OX40 agonist ivuxolimab in advanced cancers. Profiling relied on immunoSEQ multiplex PCR, and the TCRdb table lists in-frame clones only, not all of them. The sample carries fewer than 20,000 clones, around 78% recorded once. This specimen was CD4+ or CD8+ T cells sorted from blood, taken in a trial of the OX40 agonist ivuxolimab. The receptors stem from an adult with an advanced solid tumor such as melanoma, head and neck, liver or kidney cancer. The CDR3 runs from the conserved cysteine through the conserved F or W. The D gene is left open where the match is weak. For some rows the clone size is stated as once, few or many, or as a class when expanded; others skip it.

>TRBJ1-2|-|-|TRBV5-1
CASTPGRNYGYTF
TGCGCCAGCACCCCAGGGAGGAACTATGGCTACACCTTC
>TRBJ1-4|-|TRBD1|TRBV5-1
CASSSGQGNEKLFF
TGCGCCAGCAGCTCGGGACAGGGTAATGAAAAACTGTTTTTT
>TRBJ2-5|few|-|TRBV7-8
CASSRTSPQETQYF
TGTGCCAGCAGCAGAACTAGCCCCCAAGAGACCCAGTACTTC
>TRBJ2-3|medium-sized|-|TRBV4-3
CASSPRDNTDTQYF
TGCGCCAGCAGCCCCCGGGACAACACAGATACGCAGTATTTT
>TRBJ2-2|-|-|TRBV7-2
CASSLMGNTGELFF
TGTGCCAGCAGCTTAATGGGTAACACCGGGGAGCTGTTTTTT
>TRBJ2-7|-|-|TRBV19
CASSAGRSYEQYF
TGTGCCAGTAGCGCTGGACGGTCCTACGAGCAGTACTTC
>TRBJ2-7|-|-|TRBV30
CAWSPMDGRAYEQYF
TGTGCCTGGAGCCCGATGGACGGGAGAGCCTACGAGCAGTACTTC
>TRBJ2-3|-|-|TRBV10-3
CAIGEKDTQYF
TGTGCCATCGGTGAAAAAGATACGCAGTATTTT
>TRBJ2-7|-|-|TRBV10-3
CAIRDLSPGTNSYEQYF
TGTGCCATCAGGGACTTGTCACCCGGGACGAATTCCTACGAGCAGTACTTC
>TRBJ1-1|-|-|TRBV28
CASNRGVEAFF
TGTGCCAGCAATAGGGGCGTTGAAGCTTTCTTT
>TRBJ2-1|-|TRBD2|TRBV10-1
CASSVQAGEAYNEQFF
TGCGCCAGCAGTGTCCAAGCGGGAGAGGCCTACAATGAGCAGTTCTTC
>TRBJ2-5|-|-|TRBV19
CASSIRETQYF
TGTGCCAGTAGTATTAGAGAGACCCAGTACTTC
>TRBJ2-5|-|-|TRBV9
CASSVNPGRQETQYF
TGTGCCAGCAGCGTAAATCCAGGCCGACAAGAGACCCAGTACTTC
>TRBJ2-7|-|-|TRBV7-2
CASSLSDSGYEQYF
TGTGCCAGCAGTTTATCGGACTCGGGCTACGAGCAGTACTTC
>TRBJ1-5|medium-sized|-|TRBV9
CASSVDPGLNQPQHF
TGTGCCAGCAGCGTAGACCCGGGCCTAAATCAGCCCCAGCATTTT
>TRBJ2-7|-|-|TRBV4-2
CASSQEWGDIRTYEQYF
TGTGCCAGCAGCCAAGAGTGGGGGGACATCCGTACCTACGAGCAGTACTTC
>TRBJ2-2|-|-|TRBV7-3
CASSLLRDTGELFF
TGTGCCAGCAGCTTATTACGGGACACCGGGGAGCTGTTTTTT
>TRBJ2-7|once|-|TRBV15
CATSSLGRNEQYF
TGTGCCACCAGCAGTTTGGGGCGCAACGAGCAGTACTTC
>TRBJ2-7|-|-|TRBV7-9
CASSLTYEQYF
TGTGCCAGCAGCTTAACCTACGAGCAGTACTTC
>TRBJ2-6|-|-|TRBV6-4
CASSDSSGPGGANVLTF
TGTGCCAGCAGTGACTCGAGTGGGCCGGGCGGGGCCAACGTCCTGACTTTC
>TRBJ2-4|-|-|TRBV6-5
CASSWQNIQYF
TGTGCCAGCAGTTGGCAAAACATTCAGTACTTC
>TRBJ2-7|-|-|TRBV6-1
CASSARSGPSSEQYF
TGTGCCAGCAGTGCTCGTTCCGGGCCCTCCTCCGAGCAGTACTTC
>TRBJ1-4|few|TRBD1|TRBV6-5
CASSSSWDSHEKLFF
TGTGCCAGCAGTTCGTCGTGGGACAGCCATGAAAAACTGTTTTTT
>TRBJ2-3|-|-|TRBV19
CASSDSRGNTQYF
TGTGCCAGTAGTGATTCCAGGGGAAATACGCAGTATTTT
>TRBJ2-7|-|TRBD2|TRBV15
CATSRPGTSGIYEQYF
TGTGCCACCAGCAGGCCCGGGACTAGCGGGATCTACGAGCAGTACTTC
>TRBJ1-5|-|-|TRBV15
CATSTESHSNQPQHF
TGTGCCACCAGCACAGAGAGTCATAGCAATCAGCCCCAGCATTTT
>TRBJ1-5|-|TRBD1|TRBV19
CASTTGVNQPQHF
TGTGCCAGTACGACAGGGGTTAATCAGCCCCAGCATTTT
>TRBJ2-3|-|TRBD2|TRBV4-2
CASSQDRGREVQYF
TGTGCCAGCAGCCAAGATCGGGGTCGGGAGGTCCAGTATTTT
>TRBJ1-4|-|-|TRBV10-2
CASSGSGGEKLFF
TGCGCCAGCAGTGGGTCAGGTGGTGAAAAACTGTTTTTT
>TRBJ1-1|-|TRBD1|TRBV5-6
CASTYTGGTEAFF
TGTGCCAGCACCTATACAGGGGGCACTGAAGCTTTCTTT
>TRBJ2-2|-|-|TRBV7-3
CASSLQGTGELFF
TGTGCCAGCAGCCTACAGGGAACCGGGGAGCTGTTTTTT
>TRBJ1-3|-|-|TRBV6-5
CASSNSGNTIYF
TGTGCCAGCAGCAACTCTGGAAACACCATATATTTT
>TRBJ1-3|-|-|TRBV5-4
CASSLHTGFSGNTIYF
TGTGCCAGCAGCCTTCATACAGGGTTCTCTGGAAACACCATATATTTT
>TRBJ2-7|-|-|TRBV6-5
CASSYGFSYEQYF
TGTGCCAGCAGTTACGGTTTCTCCTACGAGCAGTACTTC
>TRBJ2-3|-|-|TRBV10-3
CAISGSTPSTDTQYF
TGTGCCATCAGTGGTAGTACACCTAGCACAGATACGCAGTATTTT
>TRBJ2-3|-|-|TRBV7-2
CASSYGTGTDTQYF
TGTGCCAGCAGCTACGGGACCGGCACAGATACGCAGTATTTT
>TRBJ1-3|-|-|TRBV7-9
CASSGMSGNTIYF
TGTGCCAGCAGCGGGATGTCTGGAAACACCATATATTTT
>TRBJ1-5|-|-|TRBV7-2
CASTIFRGSGQDQPQHF
TGTGCCAGCACCATATTCCGGGGAAGTGGTCAAGATCAGCCCCAGCATTTT
>TRBJ2-3|-|-|TRBV5-1
CASSLSGELTDTQYF
TGCGCCAGCAGCTTGAGTGGTGAACTCACAGATACGCAGTATTTT
>TRBJ2-7|-|-|TRBV30
CAWSDRAEQYF
TGTGCCTGGAGTGACAGGGCCGAGCAGTACTTC
>TRBJ2-6|-|-|TRBV11-3
CASSSSRSGANVLTF
TGTGCCAGCAGCTCGTCCCGCTCTGGGGCCAACGTCCTGACTTTC
>TRBJ2-7|-|TRBD1|TRBV4-3
CASSQAQTGGYEQYF
TGCGCCAGCAGCCAAGCCCAGACAGGGGGGTACGAGCAGTACTTC
>TRBJ2-6|once|-|TRBV28
CASSLVGSGANVLTF
TGTGCCAGCAGTTTAGTGGGATCTGGGGCCAACGTCCTGACTTTC
>TRBJ2-2|-|TRBD1|TRBV27
CASSLRGLGTGELFF
TGTGCCAGCAGTTTAAGGGGGCTTGGCACCGGGGAGCTGTTTTTT
>TRBJ2-5|-|-|TRBV15
CATSGRGQSQETQYF
TGTGCCACCAGCGGAAGAGGACAGAGCCAAGAGACCCAGTACTTC